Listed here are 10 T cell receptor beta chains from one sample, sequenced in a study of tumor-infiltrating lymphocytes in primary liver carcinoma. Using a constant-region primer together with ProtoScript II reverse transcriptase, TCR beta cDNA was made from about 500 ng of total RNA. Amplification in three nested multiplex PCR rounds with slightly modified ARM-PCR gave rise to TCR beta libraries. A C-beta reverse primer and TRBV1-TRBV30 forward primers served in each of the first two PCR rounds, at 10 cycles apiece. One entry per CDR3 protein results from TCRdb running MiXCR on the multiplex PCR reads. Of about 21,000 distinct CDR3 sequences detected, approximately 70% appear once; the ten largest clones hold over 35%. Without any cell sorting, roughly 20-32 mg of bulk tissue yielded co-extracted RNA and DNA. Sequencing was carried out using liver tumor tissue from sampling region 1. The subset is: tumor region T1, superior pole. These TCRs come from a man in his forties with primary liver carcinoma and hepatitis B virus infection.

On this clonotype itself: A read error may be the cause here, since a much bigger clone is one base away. DNA of the CDR3: TGCGTCAGCAGCCAAGAGCCCAGTCAGCCCCAGCATTTT. This encodes CVSSQEPSQPQHF. This chain links TRBV4-3 with TRBJ1-5; D not certain. Germline CDR1 reads LGHNA; CDR2 reads YSLEER. This CDR3 is 13 amino acids long.

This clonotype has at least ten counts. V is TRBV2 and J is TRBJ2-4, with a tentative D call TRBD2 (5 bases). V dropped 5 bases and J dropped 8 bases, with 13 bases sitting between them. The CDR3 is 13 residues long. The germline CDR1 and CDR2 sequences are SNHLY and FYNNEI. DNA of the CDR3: TGTGCCAGCAGTCCCCTACTAGGACACATTCAGTACTTC. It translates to CASSPLLGHIQYF.

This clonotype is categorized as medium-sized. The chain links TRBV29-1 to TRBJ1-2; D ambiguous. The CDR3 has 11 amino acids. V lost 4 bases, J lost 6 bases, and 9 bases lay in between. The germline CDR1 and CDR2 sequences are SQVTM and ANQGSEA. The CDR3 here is CSVVQGNGYTF. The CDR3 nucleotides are TGCAGCGTTGTCCAAGGGAATGGCTACACCTTC.

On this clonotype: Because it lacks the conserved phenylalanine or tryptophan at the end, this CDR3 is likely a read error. In nucleotides, the CDR3 is TGTGCCAGCGGCTTAGCGGCGGGAGCAGGCTACGAGCAGTACTAC. Its translation is CASGLAAGAGYEQYY. The chain is built from TRBV7-8 and TRBJ2-7, with TRBD2 matching 7 bases. Germline V lookup: CDR1 SGHVS, CDR2 FQNEAQ. CDR3 length: 15 amino acids.

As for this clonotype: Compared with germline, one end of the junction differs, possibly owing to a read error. The CDR3 here is CASSPRQSSYSELFF. In nucleotides, the CDR3 is TGTGCCAGCAGCCCTAGACAGAGTTCCTACAGTGAGCTGTTCTTC. V and J are TRBV5-5 and TRBJ2-1; D is perhaps TRBD1 (5 bases). This CDR3 has 15 amino acids. Germline lookup yields CDR1 SGHKS and CDR2 YYEKEE (reference sequence).

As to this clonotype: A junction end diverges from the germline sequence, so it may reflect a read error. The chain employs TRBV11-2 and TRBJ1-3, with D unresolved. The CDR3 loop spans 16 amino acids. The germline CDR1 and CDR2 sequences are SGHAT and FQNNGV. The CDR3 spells CANSLSGVSSGNAIYF. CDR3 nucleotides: TGTGCCAACAGCTTGTCAGGTGTCAGCTCTGGAAACGCCATATATTTT.

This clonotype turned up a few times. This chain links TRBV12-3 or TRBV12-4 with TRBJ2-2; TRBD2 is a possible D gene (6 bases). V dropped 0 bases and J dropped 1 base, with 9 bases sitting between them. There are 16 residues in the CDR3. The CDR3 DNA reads TGTGCCAGCAGTTTAGCGGAGGGGATGAACACCGGGGAGCTGTTTTTT. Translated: CASSLAEGMNTGELFF.

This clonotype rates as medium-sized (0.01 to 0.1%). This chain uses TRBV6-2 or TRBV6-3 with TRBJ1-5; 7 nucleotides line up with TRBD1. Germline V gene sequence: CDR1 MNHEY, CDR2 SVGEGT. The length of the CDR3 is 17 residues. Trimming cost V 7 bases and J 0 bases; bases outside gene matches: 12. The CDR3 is CASTPTEGAYSNQPQHF. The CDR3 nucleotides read TGTGCCAGCACCCCTACAGAGGGGGCGTATAGCAATCAGCCCCAGCATTTT.

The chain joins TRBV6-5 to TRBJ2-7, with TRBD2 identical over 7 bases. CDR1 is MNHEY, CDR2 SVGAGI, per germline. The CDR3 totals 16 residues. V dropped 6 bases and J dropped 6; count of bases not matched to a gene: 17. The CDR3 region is CASRREGLVGTCEQYF. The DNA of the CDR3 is TGTGCCAGCAGACGAGAAGGACTAGTGGGGACCTGCGAGCAGTACTTC.

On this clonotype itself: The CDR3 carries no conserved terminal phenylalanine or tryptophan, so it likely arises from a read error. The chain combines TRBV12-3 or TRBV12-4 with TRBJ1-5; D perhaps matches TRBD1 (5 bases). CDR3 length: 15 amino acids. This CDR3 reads CASSFGQGSNRPQHI. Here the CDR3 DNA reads TGTGCCAGCAGTTTTGGGCAGGGAAGCAATCGGCCCCAGCATATT.